This T cell receptor (beta chain) is from a study of T-cell reconstitution after alpha-beta-depleted transplantation in children. Study results and limitations: A year had passed since transplant, and T-cell counts and diversity by then came mostly from newly produced T cells. As was reported, about two months after transplant, alpha-beta T cells came from several hundred expanded graft clones.

This clonotype came up many times. Its target is not known. V was shortened by 6 bases and J by 2 bases, with 11 bases between the two germline ends. CDR3 length: 14 residues. A library of TCRbeta sequences, prepared with unique molecular identifiers, was generated. TCRdb re-called the PCR reads with MiXCR, one entry per CDR3 protein. The sample lists 200,000 or so distinct CDR3 sequences, roughly 6.3% seen once, with under 5% in the top ten. This chain links TRBV12-3 or TRBV12-4 with TRBJ2-1; tentative D call: TRBD1 (5 bases). Sequencing used PBMCs, obtained before TCRalphabeta/CD19-depleted stem cell transplant. The TCR originated in a girl less than two years old with combined immunodeficiency, due to receive a stem cell transplant. CDR3 region: CASRRLGAYNEQFF. CDR3 sequence (DNA): TGTGCCAGCAGGCGGCTAGGGGCCTACAATGAGCAGTTCTTC.